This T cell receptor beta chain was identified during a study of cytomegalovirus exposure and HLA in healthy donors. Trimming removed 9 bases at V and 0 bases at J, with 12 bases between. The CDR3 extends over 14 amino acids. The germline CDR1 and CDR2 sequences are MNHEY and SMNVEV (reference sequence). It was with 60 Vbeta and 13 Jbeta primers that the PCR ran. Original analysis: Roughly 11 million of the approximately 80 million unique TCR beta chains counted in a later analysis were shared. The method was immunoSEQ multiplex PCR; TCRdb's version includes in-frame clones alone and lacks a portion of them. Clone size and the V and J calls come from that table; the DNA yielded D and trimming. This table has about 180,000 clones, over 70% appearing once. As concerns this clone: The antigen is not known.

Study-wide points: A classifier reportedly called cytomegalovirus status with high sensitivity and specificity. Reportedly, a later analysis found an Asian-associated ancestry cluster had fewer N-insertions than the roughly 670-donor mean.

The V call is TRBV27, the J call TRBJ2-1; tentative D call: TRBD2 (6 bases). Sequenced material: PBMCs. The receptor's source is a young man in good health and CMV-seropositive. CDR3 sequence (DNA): TGTGCCAGTGTTGGGGGGAGCTCCTACAATGAGCAGTTCTTC. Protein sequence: CASVGGSSYNEQFF.